This TCR beta chain originates from a study of blood T cells in healthy people across ages. This clonotype was picked up a small number of times. The use of a sample-barcoded 5' primer and a J-beta primer mix characterized a second PCR of roughly 6 to 12 cycles. TCRdb reprocessed the 5' RACE reads via MiXCR and lists one record per CDR3 protein. This sample yields roughly 800,000 distinct CDR3 sequences, of which 55% to 70% are seen a single time; 22% belongs to the top ten. The CDR3 is 14 amino acids. Trimming removed 3 bases from V and 4 bases from J, with 11 bases in between. What was sequenced was blood. The chain recombines TRBV12-3 or TRBV12-4 with TRBJ2-3; D not resolved. This clonotype was obtained from a man aged 25 to 45 in good health. CDR3 bases: TGTGCCAGCAGTTTCAGTCCCGTGGCAGATACGCAGTATTTT. This gives the protein CASSFSPVADTQYF.